The 8 T cell receptor beta chains listed next were all sequenced from one sample in a study of T cells in Graves' hyperthyroidism and ophthalmopathy. RNA transcripts gave rise to amplified TCR beta CDR3 regions. RT-PCR in the first round (using the HTBI primer set) targeted the TCR CDR3. From the multiplex PCR reads, TCRdb called clonotypes with MiXCR, one entry per CDR3 protein. The sample has roughly 200,000 distinct CDR3 sequences; approximately 20% are singletons. Sequencing was done on a sample of blood. These receptors all come from a middle-aged man with Graves' hyperthyroidism.

Turning to this clonotype: This may arise from a read error, as a much more abundant clone is one base away. The V call is TRBV30, the J call TRBJ2-2; 7 nucleotides match TRBD1. The CDR3 length is 17 residues. Germline V gene data show CDR1 as GTSNPN and CDR2 as SVGIG (reference sequence). The chain's CDR3 is CAWRNRGAKANTEELFF. CDR3 coding DNA: TGTGCCTGGAGAAACAGGGGAGCTAAAGCGAACACCGAGGAGCTGTTTTTT.

This clonotype has a count of ten or more. The V call is TRBV5-5, the J call TRBJ2-1; perhaps TRBD2 as D (6 bases). Trimming removed 0 bases from V and 4 bases from J, with 11 bases in between. Germline V lookup: CDR1 SGHKS, CDR2 YYEKEE (reference sequence). This CDR3 has 15 amino acids. The CDR3 loop is CASSLVGGGYNEQFF. The CDR3 DNA reads TGTGCCAGCAGCTTGGTTGGGGGAGGATACAATGAGCAGTTCTTC.

The chain employs TRBV27 and TRBJ2-2; TRBD1 aligns across 7 bases. This CDR3 is built from 17 residues. Per the germline V gene, CDR1 is MNHEY and CDR2 is SMNVEV (reference sequence). Trimming took 0 bases from V and 0 from J; bases not matched to a gene: 4. The CDR3 region is CASSLSMGTANTGELFF. CDR3 nucleotides: TGTGCCAGCAGTTTATCGATGGGGACAGCGAACACCGGGGAGCTGTTTTTT.

In this sample, this clonotype turned up many times. The rearrangement uses TRBV2 and TRBJ2-7, with D perhaps matching TRBD1 (5 bases). Germline CDR1 is SNHLY and CDR2 is FYNNEI. The CDR3 runs 16 residues. Trimming removed 1 base at V and 1 base at J, with 14 bases between. In nucleotides, the CDR3 is TGTGCCAGCAGTGAAGAAGGAACAGGCTATTCCTACGAGCAGTACTTC. This gives the protein CASSEEGTGYSYEQYF.

The sample holds many counts of this clonotype. The chain is built from TRBV2 and TRBJ1-1, with 7 bases that match TRBD1. Germline trimming cut 6 bases from V and 1 base from J; bases unmatched to any gene: 5. Germline CDR1 SNHLY, CDR2 FYNNEI. The CDR3 totals 14 residues. The CDR3 loop reads CASRRTGQNTEAFF. The CDR3 nucleotides are TGTGCCAGCAGGAGGACAGGACAGAACACTGAAGCTTTCTTT.

In its sample, this clonotype was seen many times. The chain links TRBV12-3 or TRBV12-4 to TRBJ2-2; 9 positions agree with TRBD1. This CDR3 is 14 amino acids long. The V and J ends lost 6 bases and 5 bases, in that order; junction bases with no gene match: 4. The CDR3 DNA reads as TGTGCCAGCAGCGGGACAGGGCGGACCGGGGAGCTGTTTTTT. This translates into CASSGTGRTGELFF.

This clonotype was recorded many times. The CDR3 here is CASSQGLDQPQHF. The DNA for the CDR3 is TGTGCCAGCAGCCAGGGGTTGGATCAGCCCCAGCATTTT. This chain connects TRBV3-1 to TRBJ1-5; D is uncertain. Germline CDR1 is LGHDT and CDR2 is YNNKEL (reference sequence). The CDR3 is made up of 13 amino acids. Between the trimmed V and J ends, which lost 3 bases and 5 bases, there was a span of 8 bases. Variable domain in full (rest from reference TRBV3-1 and TRBJ1-5): DTAVSQTPKYLVTQMGNDKSIKCEQNLGHDTMYWYKQDSKKFLKIMFSYNNKELIINETVPNRFSPKSPDKAHLNLHINSLELGDSAVYFCASSQGLDQPQHFGDGTRLSIL.

This clonotype was counted many times. The chain links TRBV28 to TRBJ2-7; TRBD1 might be the D (5 bases). The CDR3 sequence is 17 residues long. Germline-derived CDR1 and CDR2 are MDHEN and SYDVKM. V was trimmed by 5 bases and J by 4 bases, leaving 24 bases between them. CDR3 region: CASSPLPGSRDRYEQYF. CDR3 sequence (DNA): TGTGCCAGCAGTCCCCTTCCCGGGTCCAGGGATCGATACGAGCAGTACTTC.